Described below is a single T cell receptor beta chain sequence and its context. This sample was included in a study of cytomegalovirus exposure and HLA in healthy donors. Both 60 Vbeta primers and 13 Jbeta primers went into the PCR. The assay was immunoSEQ multiplex PCR, and TCRdb's table has in-frame clones only and misses some. The sample has about 160,000 clones; roughly two thirds are singletons. V gave up 3 bases and J gave up 9 bases, with 14 bases separating them. CDR1 is MDHEN, CDR2 SYDVKM, per germline. This CDR3 spans 13 amino acids. The gene calls are TRBV28 and TRBJ1-1; D not certain. The TCR comes from a woman aged 18 to 35 in good health and CMV-seropositive. The sample comprised PBMCs. The CDR3 loop is CASSLLGEEKAFF. In DNA form, the CDR3 reads TGTGCCAGCAGTTTGCTGGGAGAAGAAAAAGCTTTCTTT.